This passage covers 18 T cell receptor beta chains from one sample sequenced in a study of CD8+ T cells in alopecia areata. Treatment specified: oral pan-JAK inhibitor, 5-10 mg twice daily. cDNA prepared by RNA extraction and subsequent reverse transcription served as the template for sequencing. The data were produced by immunoSEQ multiplex PCR, yet TCRdb's version contains in-frame clones alone and is incomplete. Among approximately 170,000 clones listed, 60% to 70% were seen once. The sample here was CD4+ T cells sorted from blood, taken at week 4, from a patient treated with tofacitinib. The receptors here all came from a human donor with alopecia areata.

The V gene is TRBV6-6, the J gene TRBJ2-5; D gene unclear. With 4 bases removed from V and 5 bases from J, the gap between germline ends came to 14 bases. The CDR3 has 14 amino acids. Germline CDR1 and CDR2: MNHNY and SVGAGI (reference sequence). CDR3 loop: CASSSPGPWETQYF. For the CDR3, the DNA is TGTGCCAGCAGTTCGCCGGGCCCGTGGGAGACCCAGTACTTC.

CDR3 region: CAWSVVGHPGTEAFF. The CDR3, as DNA: TGTGCCTGGAGCGTAGTGGGACACCCCGGAACTGAAGCTTTCTTT. This rearrangement joins TRBV30 to TRBJ1-1; D is possibly TRBD1 (6 bases). The CDR3 covers 15 residues. From germline, CDR1 is GTSNPN and CDR2 SVGIG (reference sequence). Trimming pared 3 bases from V and 5 bases from J, leaving 19 bases between. Filled out from reference TRBV30 and TRBJ1-1, the complete variable domain reads SQTIHQWPATLVQPVGSPLSLECTVEGTSNPNLYWYRQAAGRGLQLLFYSVGIGQISSEVPQNLSASRPQDRQFILSSKKLLLSDSGFYLCAWSVVGHPGTEAFFGQGTRLTVV.

The gene calls are TRBV29-1 and TRBJ1-4; D call uncertain. Germline CDR1 is SQVTM and CDR2 is ANQGSEA. This CDR3 region has 11 residues. Written as DNA, the CDR3 is TGCACCGCTTCGAGTCCCGGGAAACTGTTTTTT. It yields the protein CTASSPGKLFF.

This clone was found a few times. CDR3 sequence reads: CAWSKPGMSSYEQYF. The CDR3 bases are TGTGCCTGGAGTAAACCTGGCATGAGCTCCTACGAGCAGTACTTC. The J gene is TRBJ2-7, the V gene TRBV30; D uncertain. This CDR3 spans 15 amino acids. Per germline, CDR1 GTSNPN and CDR2 SVGIG (reference sequence). V lost 2 bases and J 0 bases, leaving 14 bases between the germline ends.

V gene TRBV7-3 combines with J gene TRBJ2-1, with TRBD2 identical over 11 bases. The CDR3 is 17 residues long. V was pared by 2 bases and J by 7 bases, with 10 bases of the junction left unmatched. The germline CDR1 and CDR2 sequences are SGHTA and FQGTGA. The CDR3 coding sequence is TGTGCCAGCAGCTTAGGGTTAACTAGCGGGAGTTGGAATGAGCAGTTCTTC. Translation gives CASSLGLTSGSWNEQFF.

The chain is built from TRBV7-2 and TRBJ1-2, with 10 bases fitting TRBD1. Unmatched junction bases numbered 10, after V lost 2 bases and J lost 4 bases. The CDR3 has 17 amino acids. Germline V gene data show CDR1 as SGHTA and CDR2 as FQGNSA. The CDR3 region is CASSLLTGGPAGYGYTF. The CDR3, as DNA: TGTGCCAGCAGCTTATTGACAGGGGGCCCGGCTGGCTATGGCTACACCTTC.

The V and J genes are TRBV30 and TRBJ1-4, with no clear D. From germline, CDR1 is GTSNPN and CDR2 SVGIG (reference sequence). The CDR3 loop spans 15 amino acids. Trimming took off 2 bases at V and 7 bases at J, with 17 bases between the two ends. The CDR3 DNA sequence: TGTGCCTGGAGTCTTCGCGGGAGGAATAGTGAAAAACTGTTTTTT. This encodes CAWSLRGRNSEKLFF.

The chain couples TRBV7-9 to TRBJ2-3; weak D call: TRBD1 (6 bases). The CDR3 length is 15 residues. Per germline, CDR1 SEHNR and CDR2 FQNEAQ (reference sequence). The V end was cut by 5 bases, the J end by 1 base, with 13 bases between. CDR3 in amino acids: CASSPTGRRTDTQYF. The CDR3 nucleotides read TGTGCCAGCAGCCCGACAGGAAGACGCACAGATACGCAGTATTTT. The variable domain in full, completed from reference TRBV7-9 and TRBJ2-3, reads DTGVSQNPRHKITKRGQNVTFRCDPISEHNRLYWYRQTLGQGPEFLTYFQNEAQLEKSRLLSDRFSAERPKGSFSTLEIQRTEQGDSAMYLCASSPTGRRTDTQYFGPGTRLTVL.

The chain joins TRBV30 to TRBJ2-3; tentatively, D is TRBD1 or TRBD2 (5 bases each). Trimming took off 2 bases at V and 6 bases at J, with 12 bases between the two ends. Germline V CDR1 and CDR2: GTSNPN, SVGIG (reference sequence). The CDR3 length is 13 residues. The CDR3 protein is CAWSPGPGDTQYF. CDR3 DNA: TGTGCCTGGAGTCCGGGGCCCGGCGATACGCAGTATTTT. Supplemented by reference TRBV30 and TRBJ2-3, the full variable domain reads SQTIHQWPATLVQPVGSPLSLECTVEGTSNPNLYWYRQAAGRGLQLLFYSVGIGQISSEVPQNLSASRPQDRQFILSSKKLLLSDSGFYLCAWSPGPGDTQYFGPGTRLTVL.

The CDR3 sequence is CASSLGTGQETQYF. CDR3 nucleotides: TGTGCCAGCAGTTTAGGGACAGGCCAAGAGACCCAGTACTTC. This chain joins TRBV28 and TRBJ2-5, with 8 bases that match TRBD1. Losses at the gene ends were 2 bases for V and 1 base for J; bases not matched to a gene: 0. Germline V gene lookup returns CDR1 MDHEN and CDR2 SYDVKM. The CDR3 loop spans 14 amino acids.

This rearrangement joins TRBV30 to TRBJ2-3; the D is unclear. CDR1 is GTSNPN and CDR2 is SVGIG in the germline V gene (reference sequence). V was pared by 4 bases and J by 2 bases, with 7 bases between. The CDR3 sequence is 12 residues long. CDR3 DNA sequence: TGTGCCTGGACCTTCTCCACAGATACGCAGTATTTT. Residues: CAWTFSTDTQYF.

V usage is TRBV4-2 and J usage is TRBJ2-7; 7 bases match TRBD2. The length of the CDR3 is 16 residues. From germline, CDR1 is LGHNA and CDR2 YNFKEQ. Germline trimming cut 0 bases from V and 3 bases from J; bases unmatched to any gene: 8. The CDR3 DNA follows: TGTGCCAGCAGCCAAGATTGGTCAGCGGGAAACTACGAGCAGTACTTC. It translates to CASSQDWSAGNYEQYF.

This clone was recorded only once. The chain joins TRBV7-2 to TRBJ2-1; TRBD2 matches 15 bases. Trimming cost V 3 bases and J 4 bases; bases outside gene matches: 1. The germline gives CDR1 SGHTA, CDR2 FQGNSA. CDR3 length: 16 amino acids. CDR3 loop: CASSFGLAGGYNEQFF. The CDR3 DNA follows: TGTGCCAGCAGCTTCGGACTAGCGGGAGGGTACAATGAGCAGTTCTTC.

Only one count was recorded for this clone. The chain has TRBV5-1 and TRBJ2-6, with D perhaps TRBD1 (5 bases). The V gene lost 0 bases and the J gene lost 2 bases, with 6 bases spanning the gap. In germline, CDR1 is SGHRS, CDR2 YFSETQ. The CDR3 loop spans 15 amino acids. The chain's CDR3 is CASSLVGAGANVLTF. Here the CDR3 DNA reads TGCGCCAGCAGCTTGGTAGGGGCTGGGGCCAACGTCCTGACTTTC.

The V and J genes are TRBV6-5 and TRBJ1-6; possibly TRBD1 for D (5 bases). The CDR3 runs 13 residues. The V end was cut by 6 bases, the J end by 8 bases, with 11 bases between. Germline V CDR1 and CDR2: MNHEY, SVGAGI. The DNA of the CDR3 is TGTGCCAGCAGGAGGGGAGCGGATTCACCCCTCCACTTT. It translates to CASRRGADSPLHF.

The chain couples TRBV30 to TRBJ1-2; a possible D gene is TRBD1 (5 bases). Deletions cut 0 bases from V and 3 bases from J, with 14 bases between. Germline V gives CDR1 GTSNPN, CDR2 SVGIG (reference sequence). This CDR3 comprises 15 residues. This CDR3 reads CAWSVRGRAYYGYTF. CDR3 in DNA: TGTGCCTGGAGTGTACGGGGCAGGGCTTACTATGGCTACACCTTC.

This clone has a handful of counts. The genes are TRBV29-1 and TRBJ2-5, with a weak D call TRBD1 (7 bases). Germline lookup yields CDR1 SQVTM and CDR2 ANQGSEA. CDR3 length: 18 amino acids. V was trimmed by 3 bases and J by 5 bases, leaving 28 bases between them. In nucleotides, the CDR3 is TGCAGCGTTGATTTAGCCTCTGGAGGGGGCAAGCGTCGGGAGACCCAGTACTTC. Translated, it gives CSVDLASGGGKRRETQYF.

The chain is built from TRBV30 and TRBJ2-3, with TRBD2 matching over 10 bases. There are 14 residues in the CDR3. The V segment lost 2 bases and the J segment 1 base; nucleotides outside the gene matches: 0. Looked up from germline, CDR1 is GTSNPN and CDR2 is SVGIG (reference sequence). The CDR3 sequence: CAWSSGGGTDTQYF. CDR3 sequence (DNA): TGTGCCTGGAGTAGCGGGGGGGGCACAGATACGCAGTATTTT.